One T cell receptor beta chain is described in this entry. The antigen it recognizes is unknown. Within one base of it there is no much larger clone, and no base qualities were kept. This entry is derived from a study of CD8 T cells in ankylosing spondylitis (dated by TCRdb to about 2017). Turning to the overall study: The study profiled T cell receptor beta repertoires in healthy donors and ankylosing spondylitis patients to find disease-linked TCR variants. The full study cohort was made up of roughly 25 ankylosing spondylitis patients and 95 to 130 healthy donors. Peripheral blood was sampled, and synovial fluid was additionally collected from ankylosing spondylitis patients. The full study reports these points: The disease-linked clones were reported to be significantly enriched in matched synovial fluid samples from ankylosing spondylitis patients. Some of the motif variants had been reported before in the synovial fluid and blood of reactive arthritis patients, a finding that suggests common disease-initiation mechanisms. The disease-linked clones showed a CD8+ phenotype and occurred at relatively low frequencies in peripheral blood. A TCR beta motif of about 8 highly homologous amino acid variants appeared characteristic of blood from ankylosing spondylitis patients.

The junction carries 12 bases between V and J, which are trimmed by 10 bases and 2 bases respectively. Inclusive of the bounding cysteine and phenylalanine, the CDR3 is 14 residues long. Here the CDR3 DNA is all that survives: 42 bases in frame from base 1. Sequencing was carried out with an Illumina HiSeq 2500. Quantitative 5'-RACE with molecular barcodes was the method used to prepare the TCR beta libraries. Processing in the source paper ran as follows. To identify disease-linked TCR variants, a new computational method was used, one built on a probabilistic model of VDJ rearrangement. The raw public data were reprocessed by TCRdb itself: fastp quality trimming at Q25, MiXCR clonotype calling, in-frame beta chains only. A single entry per CDR3 protein holds the most common genes and DNA from its merged rows. The V and J calls follow TCRdb's processing rather than the paper's. This sample lists a few hundred thousand distinct CDR3 sequences; over 15% were detected once. In total, the top ten clones hold around 30% of the sample.

The sequence is built from TRBV12-3 or TRBV12-4 and TRBJ2-6; the D gene assignment is ambiguous. The specimen sequenced was blood, either unsorted or a sorted T cell fraction (not recorded which). The TCR sequence derives from a male donor with ankylosing spondylitis or in good health (not recorded which). CDR3 protein: CATLGRAGANVLTF. DNA sequence: TGTGCCACGCTTGGACGGGCTGGGGCCAACGTCCTGACTTTC.